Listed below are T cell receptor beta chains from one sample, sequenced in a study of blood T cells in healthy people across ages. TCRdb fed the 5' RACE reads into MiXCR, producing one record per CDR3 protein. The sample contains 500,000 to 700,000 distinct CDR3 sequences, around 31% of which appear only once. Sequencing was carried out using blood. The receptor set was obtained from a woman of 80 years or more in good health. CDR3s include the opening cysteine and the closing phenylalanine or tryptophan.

CDR3: CSALNSNEQFF
V: TRBV20-1
J: TRBJ2-1

CDR3: CASSFRRDRDYEQYF
V: TRBV5-1
J: TRBJ2-7

CDR3: CASSVRASQPQHF
V: TRBV6-1
J: TRBJ1-5

CDR3: CSADRTGLNTEAFF
V: TRBV20-1
J: TRBJ1-1

CDR3: CASSLAGSGRFNEQYF
V: TRBV5-1
J: TRBJ2-7

CDR3: CASSSPQGAYTF
V: TRBV27
J: TRBJ1-2

CDR3: CASSLSVGNSPLHF
V: TRBV5-1
J: TRBJ1-6

CDR3: CASSFDGSSGNTIYF
V: TRBV7-2
J: TRBJ1-3

CDR3: CASSEPGFSGANVLTF
V: TRBV25-1
J: TRBJ2-6

CDR3: CSARDQAGAMYSSPLHF
V: TRBV20-1
J: TRBJ1-6

CDR3: CASSDIFPGLAGGYEQYF
V: TRBV6-2/TRBV6-3
J: TRBJ2-7

CDR3: CASSSHNSPLHF
V: TRBV5-4
J: TRBJ1-6

CDR3: CSARAGTGGPYGYTF
V: TRBV20-1
J: TRBJ1-2

CDR3: CSARRSEGSYNSPLHF
V: TRBV20-1
J: TRBJ1-6

CDR3: CASSGDTNYEQYF
V: TRBV2
J: TRBJ2-7

CDR3: CAWTTGGGYTF
V: TRBV30
J: TRBJ1-2

CDR3: CASSLGLTNTGELFF
V: TRBV7-2
J: TRBJ2-2

CDR3: CSAREAGGYEQYF
V: TRBV20-1
J: TRBJ2-7

CDR3: CASSLRLAGGRASTDTQYF
V: TRBV27
J: TRBJ2-3

CDR3: CASSAPGTSGGSRTDTQYF
V: TRBV5-1
J: TRBJ2-3

CDR3: CAWSAQGNTEAFF
V: TRBV30
J: TRBJ1-1

CDR3: CSASRMGRKAGELFF
V: TRBV20-1
J: TRBJ2-2

CDR3: CSVDGTGRTDTQYF
V: TRBV29-1
J: TRBJ2-3

CDR3: CASSLRSGAMNTEAFF
V: TRBV12-3/TRBV12-4
J: TRBJ1-1

CDR3: CASSSWTGPGEQYF
V: TRBV7-2
J: TRBJ2-7

CDR3: CAWSPDGEQFF
V: TRBV30
J: TRBJ2-1

CDR3: CASSLSGGNEAFF
V: TRBV12-3/TRBV12-4
J: TRBJ1-1

CDR3: CSVERTSGGETQYF
V: TRBV29-1
J: TRBJ2-5

CDR3: CASSQAGGGGADTQYF
V: TRBV3-1
J: TRBJ2-3

CDR3: CASSFKQSLYYNSPLHF
V: TRBV27
J: TRBJ1-6

CDR3: CASSFIRGRVADAQYF
V: TRBV12-3/TRBV12-4
J: TRBJ2-3

CDR3: CSALGLAGSSYNEQFF
V: TRBV20-1
J: TRBJ2-1

CDR3: CASSHYRWEKLFF
V: TRBV12-3/TRBV12-4
J: TRBJ1-4

CDR3: CASSLSGGAEDTQYF
V: TRBV5-6
J: TRBJ2-3

CDR3: CAISGRVDEQYF
V: TRBV10-3
J: TRBJ2-7

CDR3: CASSPRGREGYGYTF
V: TRBV18
J: TRBJ1-2

CDR3: CASSVEAANTEAFF
V: TRBV6-1
J: TRBJ1-1

CDR3: CSAILAGNTDTQYF
V: TRBV20-1
J: TRBJ2-3

CDR3: CAGSLVAVAPNEKLFF
V: TRBV7-2
J: TRBJ1-4

CDR3: CASSRQGFTDTQYF
V: TRBV5-1
J: TRBJ2-3

CDR3: CASRPRLGGTQYF
V: TRBV10-2
J: TRBJ2-5

CDR3: CASSPLPDSASYEQYF
V: TRBV7-2
J: TRBJ2-7

CDR3: CASSQEGGTEQYF
V: TRBV4-3
J: TRBJ2-7

CDR3: CASSLAVSPNTDTQYF
V: TRBV5-1
J: TRBJ2-3

CDR3: CAEGHREGSTDTQYF
V: TRBV2
J: TRBJ2-3

CDR3: CATSRGAGGGGEKRFF
V: TRBV15
J: TRBJ1-4